This T cell receptor beta chain was recorded in a study of blood T cells in healthy people across ages. Points from the study as a whole: The study found more naive CD4+ cells and higher diversity in long-lived than aged donors.

Comments on this clonotype: Antigen unknown. The conserved phenylalanine or tryptophan is not found at the CDR3 terminus, so this likely reflects a read error.

Then a second PCR, running roughly 6 to 11 cycles, was carried out with a sample-barcoded 5' primer and a J-beta primer mix. At least 3 million CDR3-containing paired-end reads were obtained per sample. TCRdb re-analysed the 5' RACE reads in MiXCR, keeping a single row per CDR3 protein. The sample includes around 1,900,000 distinct CDR3 sequences, roughly two fifths of them seen just once. Germline assignment: CDR1 SGHTA and CDR2 FQGNSA. The CDR3 contains 16 residues. This chain joins TRBV7-2 and TRBJ2-1, with 7 positions matching TRBD2. The specimen sequenced was blood. This TCR was sampled from a human donor in good health. This CDR3 reads CASSLALGRAYNKQFV. The DNA for the CDR3 is TGTGCCAGCAGCTTAGCGCTGGGGAGGGCCTACAATAAGCAGTTCGTC.